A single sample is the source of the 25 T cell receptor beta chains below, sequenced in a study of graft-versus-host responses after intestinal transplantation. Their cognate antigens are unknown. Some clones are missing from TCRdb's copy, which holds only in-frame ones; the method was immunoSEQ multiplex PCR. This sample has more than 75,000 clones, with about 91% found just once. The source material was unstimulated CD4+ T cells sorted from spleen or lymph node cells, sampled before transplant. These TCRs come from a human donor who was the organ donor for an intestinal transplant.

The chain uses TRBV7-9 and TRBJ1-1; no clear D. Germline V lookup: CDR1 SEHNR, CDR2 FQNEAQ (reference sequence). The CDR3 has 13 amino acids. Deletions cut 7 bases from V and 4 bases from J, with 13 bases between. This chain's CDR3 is CASIPWGVTEAFF. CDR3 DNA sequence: TGTGCCAGCATTCCATGGGGAGTCACTGAAGCTTTCTTT.

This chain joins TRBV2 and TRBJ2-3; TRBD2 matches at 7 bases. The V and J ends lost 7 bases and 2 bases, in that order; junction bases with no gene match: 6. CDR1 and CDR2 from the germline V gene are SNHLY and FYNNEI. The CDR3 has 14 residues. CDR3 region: CASMKTSITDTQYF. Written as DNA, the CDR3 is TGTGCCAGCATGAAGACTAGCATCACAGATACGCAGTATTTT.

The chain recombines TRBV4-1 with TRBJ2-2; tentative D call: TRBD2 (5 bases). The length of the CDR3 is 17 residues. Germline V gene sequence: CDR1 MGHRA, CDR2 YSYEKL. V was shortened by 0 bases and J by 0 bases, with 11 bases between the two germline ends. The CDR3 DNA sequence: TGCGCCAGCAGCCAAGACCCTCGAGGGACGAACACCGGGGAGCTGTTTTTT. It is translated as CASSQDPRGTNTGELFF.

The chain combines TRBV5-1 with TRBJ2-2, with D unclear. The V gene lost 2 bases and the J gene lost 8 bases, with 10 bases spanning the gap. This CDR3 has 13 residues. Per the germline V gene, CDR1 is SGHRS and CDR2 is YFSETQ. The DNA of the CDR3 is TGCGCCAGCAGCTTCGTCCCTCCGGGGGAGCTGTTTTTT. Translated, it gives CASSFVPPGELFF.

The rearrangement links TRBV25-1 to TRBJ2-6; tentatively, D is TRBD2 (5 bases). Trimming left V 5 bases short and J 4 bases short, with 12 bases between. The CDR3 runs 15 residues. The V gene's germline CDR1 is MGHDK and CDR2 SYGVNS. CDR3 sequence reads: CASSILAAGANVLTF. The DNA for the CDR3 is TGTGCCAGCAGTATCCTAGCCGCGGGGGCCAACGTCCTGACTTTC.

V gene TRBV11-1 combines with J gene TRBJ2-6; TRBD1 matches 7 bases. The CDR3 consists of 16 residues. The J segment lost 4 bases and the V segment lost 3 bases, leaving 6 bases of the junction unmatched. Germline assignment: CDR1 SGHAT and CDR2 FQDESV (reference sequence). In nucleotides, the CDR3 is TGTGCCAGCAGCTTCACCGACAGGGCCGGGGCCAACGTCCTGACTTTC. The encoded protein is CASSFTDRAGANVLTF. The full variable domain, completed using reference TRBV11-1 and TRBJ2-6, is EAEVAQSPRYKITEKSQAVAFWCDPISGHATLYWYRQILGQGPELLVQFQDESVVDDSQLPKDRFSAERLKGVDSTLKIQPAELGDSAMYLCASSFTDRAGANVLTFGAGSRLTVL.

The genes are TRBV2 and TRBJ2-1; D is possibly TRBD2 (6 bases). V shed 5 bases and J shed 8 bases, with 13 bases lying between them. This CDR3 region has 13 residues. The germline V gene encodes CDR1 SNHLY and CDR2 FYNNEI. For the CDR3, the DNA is TGTGCCAGCAGTACCCGGGGGTTCTATGAGCAGTTCTTC. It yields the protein CASSTRGFYEQFF.

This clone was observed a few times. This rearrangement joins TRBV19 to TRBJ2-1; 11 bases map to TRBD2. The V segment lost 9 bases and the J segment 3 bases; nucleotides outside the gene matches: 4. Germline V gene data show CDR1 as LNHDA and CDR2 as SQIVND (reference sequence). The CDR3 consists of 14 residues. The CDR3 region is CASGTSGGYNEQFF. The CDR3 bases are TGTGCCAGCGGTACTAGCGGGGGCTACAATGAGCAGTTCTTC.

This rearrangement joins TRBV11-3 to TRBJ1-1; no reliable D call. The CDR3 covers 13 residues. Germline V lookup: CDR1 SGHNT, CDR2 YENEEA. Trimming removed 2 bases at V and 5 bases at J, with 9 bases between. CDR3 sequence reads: CASSLTRLTEAFF. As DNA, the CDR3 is TGTGCCAGCAGCTTAACGAGGTTGACTGAAGCTTTCTTT. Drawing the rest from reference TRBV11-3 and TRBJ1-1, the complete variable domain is EAGVVQSPRYKIIEKKQPVAFWCNPISGHNTLYWYLQNLGQGPELLIRYENEEAVDDSQLPKDRFSAERLKGVDSTLKIQPAELGDSAVYLCASSLTRLTEAFFGQGTRLTVV.

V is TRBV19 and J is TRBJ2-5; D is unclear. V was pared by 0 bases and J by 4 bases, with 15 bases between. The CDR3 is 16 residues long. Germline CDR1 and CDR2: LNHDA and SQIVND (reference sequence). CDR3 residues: CASSIDRGGSRETQYF. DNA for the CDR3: TGTGCCAGTAGTATAGATCGTGGTGGTAGCAGAGAGACCCAGTACTTC.

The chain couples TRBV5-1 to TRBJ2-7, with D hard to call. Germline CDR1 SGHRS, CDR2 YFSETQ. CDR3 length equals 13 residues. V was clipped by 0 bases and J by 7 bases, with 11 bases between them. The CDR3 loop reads CASSLDYTWEQYF. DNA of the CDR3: TGCGCCAGCAGCTTGGACTACACATGGGAGCAGTACTTC.

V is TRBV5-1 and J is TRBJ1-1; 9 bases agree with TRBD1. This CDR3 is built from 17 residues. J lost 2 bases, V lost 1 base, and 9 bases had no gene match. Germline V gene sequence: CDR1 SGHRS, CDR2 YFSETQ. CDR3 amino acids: CASSLFGNRGRNTEAFF. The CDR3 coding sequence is TGCGCCAGCAGCTTGTTTGGGAACAGGGGGCGAAACACTGAAGCTTTCTTT. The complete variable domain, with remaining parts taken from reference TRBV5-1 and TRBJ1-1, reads KAGVTQTPRYLIKTRGQQVTLSCSPISGHRSVSWYQQTPGQGLQFLFEYFSETQRNKGNFPGRFSGRQFSNSRSEMNVSTLELGDSALYLCASSLFGNRGRNTEAFFGQGTRLTVV.

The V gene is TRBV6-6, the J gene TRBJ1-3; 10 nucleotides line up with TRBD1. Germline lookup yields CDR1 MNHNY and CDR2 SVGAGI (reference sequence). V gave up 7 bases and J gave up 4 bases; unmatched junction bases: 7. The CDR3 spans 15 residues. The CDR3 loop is CASTPLGQGGNTIYF. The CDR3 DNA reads TGTGCCAGCACTCCGTTGGGACAGGGGGGAAACACCATATATTTT.

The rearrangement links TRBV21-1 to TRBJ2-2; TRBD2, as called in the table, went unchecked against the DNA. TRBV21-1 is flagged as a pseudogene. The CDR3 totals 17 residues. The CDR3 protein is CASSKGAGTSNTGELFF. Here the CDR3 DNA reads TGTGCCAGCAGCAAAGGGGCTGGGACTTCTAACACCGGGGAGCTGTTTTTT.

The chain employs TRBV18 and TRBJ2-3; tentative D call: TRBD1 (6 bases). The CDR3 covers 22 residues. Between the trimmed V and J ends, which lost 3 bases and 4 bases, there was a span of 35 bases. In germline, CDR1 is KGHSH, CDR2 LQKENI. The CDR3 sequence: CASSPTSPPFTGKVDRSDTQYF. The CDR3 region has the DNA TGTGCCAGCTCACCCACCTCACCACCTTTCACAGGGAAAGTCGACCGGTCAGATACGCAGTATTTT.

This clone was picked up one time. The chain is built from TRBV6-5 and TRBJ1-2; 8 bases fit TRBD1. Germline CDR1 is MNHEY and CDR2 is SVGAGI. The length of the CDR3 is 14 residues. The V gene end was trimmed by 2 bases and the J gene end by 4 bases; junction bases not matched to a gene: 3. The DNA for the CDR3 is TGTGCCAGCAGTTACCGTGGGACAGGCTATGGCTACACCTTC. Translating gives CASSYRGTGYGYTF.

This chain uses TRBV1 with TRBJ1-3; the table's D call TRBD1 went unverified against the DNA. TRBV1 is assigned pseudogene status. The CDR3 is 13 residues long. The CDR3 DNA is TGCACCAGCTTGACATTATGGGGAAACACCATATATTTT. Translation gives CTSLTLWGNTIYF.

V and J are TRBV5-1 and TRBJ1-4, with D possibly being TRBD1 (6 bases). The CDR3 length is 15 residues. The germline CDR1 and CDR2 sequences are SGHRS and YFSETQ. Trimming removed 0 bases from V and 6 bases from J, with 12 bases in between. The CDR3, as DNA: TGCGCCAGCAGCTTGGCCGGGACACCGGATGAAAAACTGTTTTTT. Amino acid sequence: CASSLAGTPDEKLFF.

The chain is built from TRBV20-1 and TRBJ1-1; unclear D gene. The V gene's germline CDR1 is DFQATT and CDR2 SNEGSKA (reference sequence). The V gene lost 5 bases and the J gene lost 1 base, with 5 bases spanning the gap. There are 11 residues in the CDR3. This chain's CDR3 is CSAQKNTEAFF. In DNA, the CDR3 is TGCAGTGCTCAGAAGAACACTGAAGCTTTCTTT.

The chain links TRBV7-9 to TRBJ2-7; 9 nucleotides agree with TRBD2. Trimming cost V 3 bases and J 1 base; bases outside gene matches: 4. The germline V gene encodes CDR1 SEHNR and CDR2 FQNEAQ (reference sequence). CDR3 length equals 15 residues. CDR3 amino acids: CASSFSGGRSYEQYF. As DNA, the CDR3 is TGTGCCAGCAGCTTTAGCGGGGGAAGGTCCTACGAGCAGTACTTC.

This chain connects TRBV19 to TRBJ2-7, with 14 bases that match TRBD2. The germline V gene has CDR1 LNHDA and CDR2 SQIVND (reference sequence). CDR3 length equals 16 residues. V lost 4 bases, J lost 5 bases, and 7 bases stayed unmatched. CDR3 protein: CASSTTGTSGSDEQYF. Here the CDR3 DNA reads TGTGCCAGTAGTACTACCGGGACTAGCGGGAGTGACGAGCAGTACTTC.

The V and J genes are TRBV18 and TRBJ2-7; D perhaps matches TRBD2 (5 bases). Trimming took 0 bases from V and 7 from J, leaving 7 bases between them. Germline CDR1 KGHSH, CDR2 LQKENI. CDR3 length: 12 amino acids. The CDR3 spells CASSPPGGEQYF. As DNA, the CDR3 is TGTGCCAGCTCACCACCTGGAGGAGAGCAGTACTTC.

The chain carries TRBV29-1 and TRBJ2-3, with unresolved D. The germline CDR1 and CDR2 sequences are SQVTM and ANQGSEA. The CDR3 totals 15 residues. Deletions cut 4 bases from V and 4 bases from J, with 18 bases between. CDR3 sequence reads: CSVAPSIRRADTQYF. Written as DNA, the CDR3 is TGCAGCGTTGCCCCCTCGATCCGTCGGGCAGATACGCAGTATTTT.

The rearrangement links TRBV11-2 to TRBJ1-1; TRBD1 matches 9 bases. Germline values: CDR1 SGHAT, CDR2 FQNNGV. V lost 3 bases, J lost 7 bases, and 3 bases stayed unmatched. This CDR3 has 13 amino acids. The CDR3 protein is CASSFMGQGEAFF. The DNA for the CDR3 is TGTGCCAGCAGCTTTATGGGACAGGGTGAAGCTTTCTTT.

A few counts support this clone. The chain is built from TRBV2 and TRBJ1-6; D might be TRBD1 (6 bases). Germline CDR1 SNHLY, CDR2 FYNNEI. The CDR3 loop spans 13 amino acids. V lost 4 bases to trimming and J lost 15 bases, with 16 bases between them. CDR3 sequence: CASSVTGQSFLHF. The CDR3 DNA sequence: TGTGCCAGCAGTGTAACAGGACAGTCTTTCCTCCACTTT.